Following are 23 T cell receptor beta chains from one sample sequenced in a study of identifying expanded T cells in peripheral blood. TCRdb's copy holds only in-frame clones and misses some; the assay was immunoSEQ multiplex PCR. Of about 50,000 clones in the sample, about four fifths were seen once. Sequencing input: blood. The receptors were sampled from a person aged 18 to 75 in good health.

V gene TRBV9 combines with J gene TRBJ1-3; 9 bases are shared with TRBD1. The CDR3 has 18 amino acids. CDR1 and CDR2 from the germline V gene are SGDLS and YYNGEE. V dropped 3 bases and J dropped 3; count of bases not matched to a gene: 13. The CDR3 DNA reads TGTGCCAGCAGCGAAAATATTCCGGGACAGGGACTTGGAAACACCATATATTTT. Amino acid sequence: CASSENIPGQGLGNTIYF.

This chain links TRBV19 with TRBJ1-2, with D possibly TRBD1 on 6 matching bases. CDR1 and CDR2 from the germline V gene are LNHDA and SQIVND (reference sequence). The length of the CDR3 is 12 residues. V gave up 10 bases and J gave up 5 bases, with 14 bases separating them. CDR3 residues: CATEDSYYGYTF. The CDR3 DNA follows: TGTGCCACCGAGGACAGCTATTATGGCTACACCTTC.

This clone turned up a few times. The CDR3: CATSREIGTGSMNTEAFF. The DNA of the CDR3 is TGTGCCACCAGCAGAGAAATCGGGACAGGGTCCATGAACACTGAAGCTTTCTTT. The chain uses TRBV15 and TRBJ1-1; 9 bases agree with TRBD1. The CDR3 spans 18 residues. Losses at the gene ends were 0 bases for V and 0 bases for J; bases not matched to a gene: 8. The germline V gene encodes CDR1 LNHNV and CDR2 YYDKDF (reference sequence).

The CDR3: CASSSALSNEQFF. CDR3 coding DNA: TGCGCCAGCAGCTCGGCTTTGAGCAATGAGCAGTTCTTC. This rearrangement joins TRBV5-1 to TRBJ2-1; D not certain. Between the trimmed V and J ends, which lost 3 bases and 6 bases, there was a span of 10 bases. Per the germline V gene, CDR1 is SGHRS and CDR2 is YFSETQ. This CDR3 spans 13 amino acids.

This clone was picked up a small number of times. This chain joins TRBV11-2 and TRBJ2-7; 7 bases map to TRBD1. J was trimmed by 2 bases and V by 6 bases; bases with no gene match: 4. CDR1 and CDR2 from the germline V gene are SGHAT and FQNNGV. The CDR3 consists of 13 residues. CDR3 DNA sequence: TGTGCCAGCAGGTATACAGGGGCCTACGAGCAGTACTTC. It yields the protein CASRYTGAYEQYF.

This clone appeared once. The chain joins TRBV11-2 to TRBJ2-3; 7 positions agree with TRBD1. The CDR3 is made up of 15 amino acids. After removal of 0 bases from V and 3 bases from J, the junction contained 3 bases not matched to a gene. Germline-derived CDR1 and CDR2 are SGHAT and FQNNGV. DNA of the CDR3: TGTGCCAGCAGCTTAGATGGGACAGCAACAGATACGCAGTATTTT. Its translation: CASSLDGTATDTQYF.

The chain carries TRBV5-1 and TRBJ2-5; 8 bases are shared with TRBD2. The CDR3 totals 15 residues. Germline values: CDR1 SGHRS, CDR2 YFSETQ. With V trimmed by 2 bases and J by 1 base, 4 bases remained unmatched. The CDR3 reads CASSLGTRSQETQYF. For the CDR3, the DNA is TGCGCCAGCAGCTTAGGGACTAGGAGCCAAGAGACCCAGTACTTC.

The chain has TRBV7-9 and TRBJ2-3; 9 positions match TRBD2. V shed 7 bases and J 14 bases; nucleotides not matched to a gene: 10. Germline lookup yields CDR1 SEHNR and CDR2 FQNEAQ (reference sequence). The CDR3 length is 12 residues. The DNA of the CDR3 is TGTGCCAGCAACATTATGGGACTAGCTCCGTATTTT. Translated, it gives CASNIMGLAPYF.

The chain combines TRBV7-9 with TRBJ2-1; maybe TRBD2 (6 bases). Germline-derived CDR1 and CDR2 are SEHNR and FQNEAQ (reference sequence). V was clipped by 5 bases and J by 0 bases, with 17 bases between them. The CDR3 consists of 17 residues. The CDR3 here is CASSPPGGVSSYNEQFF. CDR3 nucleotide sequence: TGTGCCAGCAGCCCACCAGGCGGGGTTAGCTCCTACAATGAGCAGTTCTTC.

The chain joins TRBV7-8 to TRBJ1-1, with D maybe TRBD1 (5 bases). Looked up from germline, CDR1 is SGHVS and CDR2 is FQNEAQ. This CDR3 has 13 residues. Trimming left V 3 bases short and J 10 bases short, with 15 bases between. As DNA, the CDR3 is TGTGCCAGCAGCTTTTATGAGGGAAGGGGAGCTTTCTTT. Translation: CASSFYEGRGAFF.

V gene TRBV5-1 combines with J gene TRBJ1-1; TRBD1 matches at 8 bases. Per the germline V gene, CDR1 is SGHRS and CDR2 is YFSETQ. The CDR3 sequence is 14 residues long. V trimming: 3 bases; J trimming: 4 bases; junction bases outside the gene matches: 5. The CDR3 sequence: CASSWTGLGTEAFF. DNA for the CDR3: TGCGCCAGCAGCTGGACAGGGTTAGGCACTGAAGCTTTCTTT.

The CDR3 spells CASSRQGTWDTEAFF. CDR3 DNA sequence: TGCGCCAGCTCAAGACAGGGGACATGGGACACTGAAGCTTTCTTT. The chain employs TRBV5-1 and TRBJ1-1, with 8 positions matching TRBD1. CDR1 is SGHRS, CDR2 YFSETQ, per germline. V was clipped by 7 bases and J by 3 bases; unmatched bases: 11. The CDR3 contains 15 residues.

The chain links TRBV11-3 to TRBJ2-3, with D perhaps assigned TRBD1 or TRBD2 (5 bases each). Germline V gives CDR1 SGHNT, CDR2 YENEEA. V was pared by 4 bases and J by 8 bases, with 13 bases between. The CDR3 sequence is 13 residues long. The CDR3 reads CASSSGPPGTQYF. The CDR3 DNA follows: TGTGCCAGCAGCTCGGGGCCTCCCGGTACGCAGTATTTT.

V is TRBV4-1 and J is TRBJ1-3; D is perhaps TRBD1 (5 bases). Germline V gives CDR1 MGHRA, CDR2 YSYEKL. Trimming removed 0 bases from V and 2 bases from J, with 11 bases in between. This CDR3 comprises 16 residues. The CDR3 DNA is TGCGCCAGCAGCCAAGATCGTGACAGCCCTGGAAACACCATATATTTT. It yields the protein CASSQDRDSPGNTIYF.

This chain uses TRBV6-1 with TRBJ1-5; 10 nucleotides line up with TRBD1. The CDR3 runs to 15 residues. The junction had 8 bases not matched to a gene; V was cut back by 7 bases and J by 5 bases. The V gene's germline CDR1 is MNHNS and CDR2 SASEGT. CDR3 sequence: CASIKDRGGYQPQHF. The CDR3 DNA reads TGTGCCAGCATAAAGGACAGGGGGGGCTATCAGCCCCAGCATTTT.

The chain recombines TRBV11-2 with TRBJ2-2; D is undetermined. Germline CDR1 is SGHAT and CDR2 is FQNNGV. Deletions cut 7 bases from V and 2 bases from J, with 5 bases between. The CDR3 consists of 12 residues. CDR3 region: CASNLNTGELFF. The CDR3 coding sequence is TGTGCCAGCAACCTAAACACCGGGGAGCTGTTTTTT.

J is TRBJ1-3 and V is TRBV28; 8 nucleotides line up with TRBD1. Trimming cost V 6 bases and J 7 bases; bases outside gene matches: 11. The germline V gene encodes CDR1 MDHEN and CDR2 SYDVKM. The CDR3 length is 15 residues. The CDR3 nucleotides read TGTGCCAGCAGACCACGGACAGGGTCGGGGAACACCATATATTTT. Its translation is CASRPRTGSGNTIYF.

In regard to this clone: This same CDR3 is encoded by further DNA sequences in the sample. The V and J genes are TRBV20-1 and TRBJ2-5; D is ambiguous. Germline V gene sequence: CDR1 DFQATT, CDR2 SNEGSKA (reference sequence). The V and J ends lost 3 bases and 5 bases respectively, with 4 bases between them. The CDR3 sequence is 10 residues long. The CDR3 loop reads CSASLETQYF. CDR3 in DNA: TGCAGTGCTAGCTTGGAGACCCAGTACTTC.

The genes are TRBV4-2 and TRBJ2-1; TRBD2 agrees at 7 bases. V shed 0 bases, J shed 4 bases, and the junction held 9 bases outside the gene matches. The CDR3 consists of 17 residues. CDR1 and CDR2 from the germline V gene are LGHNA and YNFKEQ. The CDR3 DNA follows: TGTGCCAGCAGCCAAGATCGAGGGAGGGCCTCTTACAATGAGCAGTTCTTC. Its protein is CASSQDRGRASYNEQFF.

The chain is built from TRBV2 and TRBJ2-2, with TRBD1 matching over 10 bases. Germline CDR1 SNHLY, CDR2 FYNNEI. There are 19 residues in the CDR3. Germline trimming cut 6 bases from V and 4 bases from J; bases unmatched to any gene: 17. The CDR3 DNA sequence: TGTGCCAGCAGACATACGAGGATTCCGGGACAGGGGAGCACCGGGGAGCTGTTTTTT. Translated: CASRHTRIPGQGSTGELFF.

The chain links TRBV27 to TRBJ2-7, with 7 bases aligning to TRBD1. V was clipped by 8 bases and J by 4 bases; unmatched bases: 11. The germline V gene has CDR1 MNHEY and CDR2 SMNVEV (reference sequence). This CDR3 comprises 14 residues. The CDR3 region has the DNA TGTGCCAGCTCAATCAAACAGGGGCCATACGAGCAGTACTTC. Protein sequence: CASSIKQGPYEQYF.

CDR3 loop: CASSVAGGSYNEQFF. CDR3 nucleotides: TGTGCCAGCAGCGTAGCGGGGGGCTCCTACAATGAGCAGTTCTTC. V and J are TRBV9 and TRBJ2-1; 7 bases agree with TRBD2. This CDR3 is 15 amino acids long. V gave up 0 bases and J gave up 0 bases; unmatched junction bases: 0. The germline gives CDR1 SGDLS, CDR2 YYNGEE.

The rearrangement links TRBV6-5 to TRBJ1-2; 7 bases align to TRBD1. The CDR3 has 14 amino acids. V lost 7 bases, J lost 1 base, and 6 bases stayed unmatched. Germline CDR1 MNHEY, CDR2 SVGAGI. This CDR3 is CASNSGQFNYGYTF. In nucleotides, the CDR3 is TGTGCCAGCAACTCGGGACAGTTTAACTATGGCTACACCTTC.